Reported below is one T cell receptor beta chain. The record originates from a study of blood T cell repertoires in COVID-19. Study summary: Some COVID-19 samples were acute and others convalescent; all came from the United States, Italy and Spain. PBMCs, B-cell-depleted T cells, or T cells were the source of the cDNA or gDNA that made up the material.

Sequenced by immunoSEQ multiplex PCR; TCRdb stores in-frame clones only, minus some. The sample lists roughly 200,000 clones, roughly 89% occurring once. Germline CDR1 reads LGHNT; CDR2 reads FRNRAP. This CDR3 comprises 13 residues. The V and J ends lost 6 bases and 7 bases, in that order; junction bases with no gene match: 5. The chain links TRBV12-5 to TRBJ1-2; 10 nucleotides match TRBD1. Sequenced input: peripheral blood. This clonotype originated in a man between 40 and 49 years old with acute or convalescent COVID-19. CDR3 coding DNA: TGTGCTAGTGGCCCGGGACAGGGGTCTGGCTACACCTTC. This codes for CASGPGQGSGYTF.